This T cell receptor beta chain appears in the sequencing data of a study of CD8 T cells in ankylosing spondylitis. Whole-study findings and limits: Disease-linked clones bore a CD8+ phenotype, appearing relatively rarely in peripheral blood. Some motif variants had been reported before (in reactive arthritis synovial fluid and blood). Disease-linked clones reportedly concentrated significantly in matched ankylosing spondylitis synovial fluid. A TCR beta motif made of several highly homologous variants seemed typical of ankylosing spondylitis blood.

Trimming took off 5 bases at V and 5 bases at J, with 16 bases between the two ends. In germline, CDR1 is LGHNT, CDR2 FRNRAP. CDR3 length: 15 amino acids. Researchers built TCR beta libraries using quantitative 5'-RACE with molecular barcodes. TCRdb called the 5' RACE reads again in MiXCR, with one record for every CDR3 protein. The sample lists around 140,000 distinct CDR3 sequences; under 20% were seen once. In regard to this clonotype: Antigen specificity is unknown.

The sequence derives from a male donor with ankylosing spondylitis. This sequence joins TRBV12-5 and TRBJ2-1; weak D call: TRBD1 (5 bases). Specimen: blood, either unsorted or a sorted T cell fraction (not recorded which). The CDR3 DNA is TGTGCTAGTGGTCCACCCGCAGGGTTGCACAATGAGCAGTTCTTC. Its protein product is CASGPPAGLHNEQFF.